Here is one T cell receptor (beta chain) with its context. Its antigen is not identified. The CDR3 is made up of 15 amino acids. Germline CDR1 reads SGHRS; CDR2 reads YFSETQ. The V and J ends lost 4 bases and 4 bases, in that order; junction bases with no gene match: 9. The data were obtained in a study of blood T cells in healthy people across ages. Sample-barcoded 5' priming and a J-beta primer mix drove a second PCR of roughly 6 to 12 cycles. TCRdb redid the calling of the 5' RACE reads with MiXCR, one entry per CDR3 protein. The sample has under 800,000 distinct CDR3 sequences, roughly 43% seen once; the top ten hold roughly 20%. General study results and limits: With donor CMV status unknown, expanded clonotype changes were possibly confounded. Investigators treated diversity estimates from one million T cells as underestimates.

The sample taken for sequencing was blood. This clonotype originated in a woman aged 55-75 years in good health. V and J are TRBV5-1 and TRBJ1-1, with 8 bases matching TRBD1. The CDR3 DNA sequence: TGCGCCAGCAGCCGAGGACAGGGCCAGGGCACTGAAGCTTTCTTT. Translation gives CASSRGQGQGTEAFF.